The 4 T cell receptor beta chains given below trace back to one sample, sequenced in a study of shared clonotypes between healthy human individuals. TCRdb's copy holds only in-frame clones and misses some; the assay was immunoSEQ multiplex PCR. The sample holds around 2.5 million clones, 80% to 95% seen once. The sequencing sample was made of naive CD4+ T cells from PBMCs. Stated subset: CD45RA+ positively selected. The origin of the receptors is a young man in good health. Some clones in this sample may be carry-over from other donors' samples.

CDR3 nucleotide sequence: TGCGCCAGCAGTGGGGTACGCACCGGGGAGCTGTTTTTT. The encoded protein is CASSGVRTGELFF. The V and J genes are TRBV10-1 and TRBJ2-2; unclear D gene. Germline V gene data show CDR1 as WNHNN and CDR2 as SYGVQD (reference sequence). V lost 4 bases and J 4 bases, leaving 7 bases between the germline ends. The CDR3 is made up of 13 amino acids.

In DNA, the CDR3 is TGTGCCAGCAGCACCCTACAGGGTGTTGTTTCCAATGAGCAGTTCTTC. Translated, it gives CASSTLQGVVSNEQFF. This chain links TRBV5-8 with TRBJ2-1, with D maybe TRBD1 (6 bases). Trimming shortened V by 4 bases and J by 6 bases, and 20 bases separated the two germline ends. CDR1 and CDR2 (germline): SGHTS, YDEGEE. This CDR3 has 16 amino acids. Supplemented by reference TRBV5-8 and TRBJ2-1, the full variable domain reads EAGVTQSPTHLIKTRGQQATLRCSPISGHTSVYWYQQALGLGLQFLLWYDEGEERNRGNFPPRFSGRQFPNYSSELNVNALELEDSALYLCASSTLQGVVSNEQFFGPGTRLTVL.

As for this clone: Its ends do not fully match the called genes, so a read error is possible. The chain links TRBV28 to TRBJ1-4; possible D gene TRBD1, 6 bases. CDR1 is MDHEN and CDR2 is SYDVKM in the germline V gene. This CDR3 has 12 amino acids. CDR3 DNA sequence: TGTGCCAGCGGACTGAGGACAGCCCCGGGAGTTTTT. Protein product: CASGLRTAPGVF.

The CDR3 nucleotides are TGCAGTGCTAGAGTCATAGGTGAGCAGTTCTTC. Its protein product is CSARVIGEQFF. The V gene is TRBV20-1, the J gene TRBJ2-1; D gene ambiguous. Trimming shortened V by 1 base and J by 9 bases, and 7 bases separated the two germline ends. Germline V gives CDR1 DFQATT, CDR2 SNEGSKA (reference sequence). The CDR3 runs 11 residues.